This T cell receptor (beta chain) was retrieved from a study of T cell responses to AZD1222 COVID-19 vaccine. Study background: Analysis merged second doses at about 4 or about 12 weeks. Study outcomes and limitations: Clonal diversity was possibly underestimated; the donors were predominantly white British and more often female. Dominant at 160-218 and 743-854, vaccine-associated CD4 TCRs also spanned spike. Unmutated variant regions are reportedly targeted by nearly half of spike-specific TCRs.

The CDR3 sequence is 13 residues long. Germline trimming cut 7 bases from V and 4 bases from J; bases unmatched to any gene: 6. The V gene's germline CDR1 is SNHLY and CDR2 FYNNEI. To note about this clone: Its cognate antigen is unknown.

Method: immunoSEQ multiplex PCR; TCRdb's copy keeps in-frame clones and lacks some. Of 100,000 to 150,000 clones listed, 85% to 95% are singletons. The starting material was peripheral blood, obtained on day 0 of AZD1222 vaccination. The chain couples TRBV2 to TRBJ1-1; 7 nucleotides agree with TRBD1. The clonotype was recovered from an adult in good health. The CDR3 DNA reads as TGTGCCAGCATGACTAGGGGGCCCACTGAAGCTTTCTTT. Its translation is CASMTRGPTEAFF.